The 25 T cell receptor beta chains reported below all come from one sample, sequenced in a study of cytotoxic CD8 clonotypes in ibrutinib-treated CLL. Sequenced by immunoSEQ multiplex PCR; TCRdb stores in-frame clones only, minus some. The table has approximately 24,000 clones, approximately 71% seen once. The sequencing here drew on PBMCs, taken at disease progression, from a patient treated with ibrutinib. Receptor source: a human donor with chronic lymphocytic leukemia.

This chain joins TRBV7-2 and TRBJ2-1; the match to TRBD2 covers 9 bases. The V gene end was trimmed by 2 bases and the J gene end by 9 bases; junction bases not matched to a gene: 11. The CDR3 loop spans 16 amino acids. Germline V CDR1 and CDR2: SGHTA, FQGNSA. CDR3 loop: CASSLSRRGGPGEQFF. CDR3 bases: TGTGCCAGCAGCTTATCGCGGCGGGGGGGCCCCGGTGAGCAGTTCTTC.

J is TRBJ1-2 and V is TRBV5-5; D perhaps matches TRBD1 (5 bases). Germline CDR1 SGHKS, CDR2 YYEKEE (reference sequence). Trimming took 3 bases from V and 5 from J, leaving 29 bases between them. The CDR3 length is 19 residues. The CDR3 DNA sequence: TGTGCCAGCAGCTCTGGAGTGGGGCCGGGAGGGAGGGAGCGATATGGCTACACCTTC. This encodes CASSSGVGPGGRERYGYTF.

This clone came up once. This chain links TRBV7-3 with TRBJ1-1; D is ambiguous. Deletions cut 4 bases from V and 1 base from J, with 13 bases between. Germline V CDR1 and CDR2: SGHTA, FQGTGA. This CDR3 is 15 amino acids long. The CDR3 sequence: CASSSDGNPNTEAFF. The CDR3 DNA sequence: TGTGCCAGCAGCTCGGACGGGAACCCGAACACTGAAGCTTTCTTT.

This rearrangement joins TRBV27 to TRBJ2-7; weak D call: TRBD1 (6 bases). The CDR3 totals 14 residues. Trimming shortened V by 2 bases and J by 3 bases, and 11 bases separated the two germline ends. The germline V gene encodes CDR1 MNHEY and CDR2 SMNVEV (reference sequence). The CDR3 is CASSLRTALYEQYF. CDR3 nucleotide sequence: TGTGCCAGCAGTTTAAGGACAGCCCTCTACGAGCAGTACTTC.

The chain employs TRBV11-2 and TRBJ2-1, with 7 bases matching TRBD2. Germline lookup yields CDR1 SGHAT and CDR2 FQNNGV. V shed 5 bases and J 4 bases; nucleotides not matched to a gene: 11. This CDR3 region has 16 residues. The CDR3 nucleotides are TGTGCCAGCAGCGTCAGCCCGGGACTAACATACAATGAGCAGTTCTTC. Its protein is CASSVSPGLTYNEQFF.

The chain's CDR3 is CAVAGTGESGELFF. The CDR3 DNA sequence: TGTGCCGTCGCCGGGACAGGGGAGTCCGGGGAGCTGTTTTTT. The chain combines TRBV10-3 with TRBJ2-2, with 10 bases aligning to TRBD1. Germline loops: CDR1 ENHRY, CDR2 SYGVKD. V gave up 11 bases and J gave up 6 bases; unmatched junction bases: 9. The CDR3 has 14 amino acids.

V usage is TRBV5-4 and J usage is TRBJ2-7; D may be TRBD2 (5 bases). Between the trimmed V and J ends, which lost 7 bases and 4 bases, there was a span of 18 bases. The CDR3 has 14 residues. In germline, CDR1 is SGHNT, CDR2 YYREEE (reference sequence). CDR3 in amino acids: CASAWGVEGYEQYF. Here the CDR3 DNA reads TGTGCCAGCGCGTGGGGAGTTGAAGGATACGAGCAGTACTTC.

The rearrangement links TRBV7-9 to TRBJ1-6; 9 bases agree with TRBD1. Germline V gives CDR1 SEHNR, CDR2 FQNEAQ (reference sequence). Unmatched junction bases numbered 6, after V lost 5 bases and J lost 10 bases. CDR3 size: 14 residues. CDR3 sequence: CASSLGQGDSPLHF. For the CDR3, the DNA is TGTGCCAGCAGCCTGGGACAGGGAGACTCACCCCTCCACTTT. Drawing the rest from reference TRBV7-9 and TRBJ1-6, the complete variable domain is DTGVSQNPRHKITKRGQNVTFRCDPISEHNRLYWYRQTLGQGPEFLTYFQNEAQLEKSRLLSDRFSAERPKGSFSTLEIQRTEQGDSAMYLCASSLGQGDSPLHFGNGTRLTVT.

This clone has at least ten counts. This chain connects TRBV27 to TRBJ2-7; possibly TRBD1 or TRBD2 for D (6 bases each). CDR1 is MNHEY, CDR2 SMNVEV, per germline (reference sequence). With 6 bases removed from V and 5 bases from J, the gap between germline ends came to 17 bases. This CDR3 comprises 14 residues. This CDR3 reads CASSLGWGADEQYF. The DNA of the CDR3 is TGTGCCAGCAGCTTAGGATGGGGGGCGGACGAGCAGTACTTC.

This clone appeared a few times. The chain recombines TRBV30 with TRBJ2-7; perhaps TRBD1 as D (5 bases). CDR3 length equals 12 residues. Germline lookup yields CDR1 GTSNPN and CDR2 SVGIG (reference sequence). The V end was cut by 1 base, the J end by 6 bases, with 10 bases between. The CDR3 DNA is TGTGCCTGGAGTGGCCAGGGCGGCGAGCAGTACTTC. Its protein is CAWSGQGGEQYF.

The chain carries TRBV4-2 and TRBJ2-5; TRBD2 might be the D (6 bases). V gave up 0 bases and J gave up 13 bases, with 12 bases separating them. The CDR3 is made up of 12 amino acids. Germline V lookup: CDR1 LGHNA, CDR2 YNFKEQ. CDR3 protein: CASSQEGLARYF. DNA of the CDR3: TGTGCCAGCAGCCAAGAGGGGCTAGCGCGGTACTTC.

The V call is TRBV2, the J call TRBJ2-7; D is unresolved. The CDR3 has 12 amino acids. The germline CDR1 and CDR2 sequences are SNHLY and FYNNEI. The germline V and J ends were trimmed by 6 bases and 3 bases, with 9 bases remaining between them. The DNA for the CDR3 is TGTGCCAGCAGAGAAAGAGGCTACGAGCAGTACTTC. It translates to CASRERGYEQYF.

This chain connects TRBV6-1 to TRBJ2-1; TRBD1 agrees at 9 bases. This CDR3 is built from 15 residues. Trimming at V came to 6 bases and at J to 6 bases, leaving 9 bases not matched to a gene. CDR1 and CDR2 from the germline V gene are MNHNS and SASEGT. CDR3 loop: CASRTGTGTSNEQFF. As DNA, the CDR3 is TGTGCCAGCAGGACCGGGACAGGGACGAGCAATGAGCAGTTCTTC.

This chain connects TRBV9 to TRBJ2-7; 10 nucleotides align to TRBD2. The CDR3 loop spans 15 amino acids. From germline, CDR1 is SGDLS and CDR2 YYNGEE. Germline trimming cut 4 bases from V and 1 base from J; bases unmatched to any gene: 5. CDR3 nucleotide sequence: TGTGCCAGCAGCCAGCTAGCGGGGGCTTCCTACGAGCAGTACTTC. Translated, it gives CASSQLAGASYEQYF.

The chain carries TRBV18 and TRBJ2-7; D is undetermined. Germline V lookup: CDR1 KGHSH, CDR2 LQKENI. V was clipped by 1 base and J by 3 bases, with 4 bases between them. CDR3 length: 12 residues. This CDR3 reads CASSPRIYEQYF. The CDR3 region has the DNA TGTGCCAGCTCACCACGGATCTACGAGCAGTACTTC.

The chain is built from TRBV18 and TRBJ1-4, with a weak D call TRBD1 (5 bases). V dropped 0 bases and J dropped 1 base, with 9 bases sitting between them. Germline CDR1 KGHSH, CDR2 LQKENI. This CDR3 is 16 amino acids long. The CDR3 coding sequence is TGTGCCAGCTCACCACCTAAGGGGCGAACTAATGAAAAACTGTTTTTT. It is translated as CASSPPKGRTNEKLFF.

This clone was counted a few times. The V call is TRBV7-9, the J call TRBJ1-1; no definite D call. The CDR3 runs to 13 residues. Trimming took off 5 bases at V and 1 base at J, with 8 bases between the two ends. CDR1 is SEHNR and CDR2 is FQNEAQ in the germline V gene (reference sequence). The CDR3 loop is CASSPPGNTEAFF. CDR3 sequence (DNA): TGTGCCAGCAGCCCTCCAGGGAACACTGAAGCTTTCTTT.

This sequence joins TRBV2 and TRBJ2-7; D may correspond to TRBD1 or TRBD2 (5 bases each). The CDR3 runs to 16 residues. Germline CDR1 and CDR2: SNHLY and FYNNEI. V was trimmed by 3 bases and J by 3 bases, leaving 18 bases between them. The DNA of the CDR3 is TGTGCCAGCAGTGATCCGATACGGGACCCCGTCTACGAGCAGTACTTC. This codes for CASSDPIRDPVYEQYF.

The chain is built from TRBV6-5 and TRBJ1-1, with a possible D match to TRBD1 (6 bases). Trimming removed 2 bases at V and 0 bases at J, with 7 bases between. The germline CDR1 and CDR2 sequences are MNHEY and SVGAGI. The CDR3 length is 14 residues. CDR3 in amino acids: CASSYGQMNTEAFF. The CDR3, as DNA: TGTGCCAGCAGTTACGGACAGATGAACACTGAAGCTTTCTTT.

The chain links TRBV29-1 to TRBJ1-2; 12 bases fit TRBD1. J was trimmed by 2 bases and V by 3 bases; bases with no gene match: 7. Germline V gives CDR1 SQVTM, CDR2 ANQGSEA. The CDR3 runs 16 residues. The CDR3 region is CSVDITGTGGNYGYTF. The CDR3 DNA follows: TGCAGCGTTGATATAACCGGGACAGGGGGCAACTATGGCTACACCTTC.

The chain couples TRBV5-4 to TRBJ1-4, with D maybe TRBD1 (5 bases). The CDR3 is made up of 15 amino acids. Trimming took 0 bases from V and 4 from J, leaving 10 bases between them. Germline V CDR1 and CDR2: SGHNT, YYREEE (reference sequence). CDR3 DNA: TGTGCCAGCAGCTTGGCTGGGGGGGATAATGAAAAACTGTTTTTT. As protein: CASSLAGGDNEKLFF. The variable domain in full, completed from reference TRBV5-4 and TRBJ1-4, reads ETGVTQSPTHLIKTRGQQVTLRCSSQSGHNTVSWYQQALGQGPQFIFQYYREEENGRGNFPPRFSGLQFPNYSSELNVNALELDDSALYLCASSLAGGDNEKLFFGSGTQLSVL.

The genes are TRBV6-5 and TRBJ2-7, with D perhaps given as TRBD1 or TRBD2 (5 bases each). The CDR3 has 13 amino acids. CDR1 is MNHEY and CDR2 is SVGAGI in the germline V gene. Trimming shortened V by 4 bases and J by 2 bases, and 9 bases separated the two germline ends. The CDR3 DNA sequence: TGTGCCAGCAGTTTCGGGGCAGCCTACGAGCAGTACTTC. Translated, it gives CASSFGAAYEQYF.

The V call is TRBV29-1, the J call TRBJ1-4; D remains ambiguous. Germline V gives CDR1 SQVTM, CDR2 ANQGSEA. The CDR3 sequence is 15 residues long. Trimming took off 4 bases at V and 7 bases at J, with 19 bases between the two ends. DNA for the CDR3: TGCAGCGTTGTAGGTGGCGGACCCTCGGGTGAAAAACTGTTTTTT. It yields the protein CSVVGGGPSGEKLFF.

V gene TRBV19 combines with J gene TRBJ1-5; a possible D gene is TRBD1 (5 bases). The V and J ends lost 5 bases and 7 bases respectively, with 12 bases between them. Germline V gene lookup returns CDR1 LNHDA and CDR2 SQIVND (reference sequence). This CDR3 region has 13 residues. DNA for the CDR3: TGTGCCAGTAGTGAGTCAGGGACCCAGCCCCAGCATTTT. Translated, it gives CASSESGTQPQHF.

This chain joins TRBV27 and TRBJ1-1; the D gene is possibly TRBD1 (5 bases). Between the trimmed V and J ends, which lost 4 bases and 1 base, there was a span of 7 bases. CDR3 length equals 13 residues. The germline gives CDR1 MNHEY, CDR2 SMNVEV (reference sequence). The CDR3 DNA sequence: TGTGCCAGCAGTTCAGGGCCGAACACTGAAGCTTTCTTT. Amino acid sequence: CASSSGPNTEAFF.